Following are 2 T cell receptor beta chains from one sample sequenced in a study of blood T cell repertoires in COVID-19. Sequenced by immunoSEQ multiplex PCR; TCRdb stores in-frame clones only, minus some. The top ten clones hold less than 7.5% of a sample with 200,000 to 250,000 clones, roughly 89% of them seen once. What was sequenced was peripheral blood. These TCRs come from a man between 60 and 70 years old who had recovered from COVID-19.

The chain has TRBV19 and TRBJ1-5; a possible D gene is TRBD1 (6 bases). Looked up from germline, CDR1 is LNHDA and CDR2 is SQIVND (reference sequence). This CDR3 contains 14 residues. The germline V and J ends were trimmed by 5 bases and 1 base, with 9 bases remaining between them. The CDR3 spells CASSEGGSNQPQHF. The CDR3 coding sequence is TGTGCCAGTAGTGAAGGGGGAAGCAATCAGCCCCAGCATTTT.

On this clone: The same CDR3 arises from other DNA sequences in this sample as well. V and J are TRBV5-1 and TRBJ1-2; 11 positions agree with TRBD1. The CDR3 covers 14 residues. Germline-derived CDR1 and CDR2 are SGHRS and YFSETQ. J gave up 6 bases and V 4 bases, and 5 bases lay outside the gene matches. The CDR3 DNA sequence: TGCGCCAGCAGCCCAGGGACAGGGGGTAATGGCTACACCTTC. Protein product: CASSPGTGGNGYTF.